This T cell receptor (beta chain) came from a study of blood T cell repertoires in COVID-19. In regard to this clone: Other DNA sequences within the sample encode an identical CDR3.

Measured with immunoSEQ multiplex PCR; TCRdb has only the in-frame clones, and not every one. Altogether fewer than 300,000 clones are present, over 65% being singletons, with the ten largest covering more than 2.5%. The germline CDR1 and CDR2 sequences are LNHDA and SQIVND (reference sequence). Trimming removed 1 base from V and 4 bases from J, with 11 bases in between. This CDR3 region has 15 residues. The receptor was derived from a woman of 80 years or more with acute or convalescent COVID-19. The chain links TRBV19 to TRBJ1-5; TRBD1 is a possible D gene (6 bases). The material sequenced was peripheral blood. The CDR3 DNA reads as TGTGCCAGTAGTATAGCCGGCAGGGGAAATCAGCCCCAGCATTTT. Protein: CASSIAGRGNQPQHF.